This T cell receptor beta chain was identified during a study of blood T cell repertoires in COVID-19. As for the study in general: Nucleic acid was either cDNA or gDNA, and it came from T cells, B-cell-depleted T cells, or PBMCs.

The table came from immunoSEQ multiplex PCR; TCRdb's copy has only in-frame clones and leaves some out. The sample has 250,000 to 300,000 clones, 75% to 90% seen once; the top ten hold roughly an eighth. Germline V gives CDR1 SGHRS, CDR2 YFSETQ. Trimming took 1 base from V and 2 from J, leaving 10 bases between them. CDR3 length: 15 residues. The origin of this receptor is a woman aged 55-75 years with acute or convalescent COVID-19. The genes are TRBV5-1 and TRBJ1-3; D call uncertain. Material: peripheral blood. The DNA of the CDR3 is TGCGCCAGCAGCTTGACCCTCACACCTGGAAACACCATATATTTT. This sequence encodes CASSLTLTPGNTIYF.